Listed below are T cell receptor beta chains from one sample, sequenced in a study of vaccination and CD4 T cells after COVID-19. These TCRs are of unknown antigen specificity. A single record per CDR3 protein comes from TCRdb applying MiXCR to the PCR reads. The sample consists of 9,500 to 11,000 distinct CDR3 sequences, 25% of them appearing once. The sample consisted of CD4+ T cells from blood, cultured in vitro, taken after SARS-CoV-2 vaccination. Source of these receptors: a human donor who had recovered from COVID-19. Both conserved end residues are part of each CDR3. A D gene is named only where the DNA matches it firmly. Only part of the rows carry a size: once, few, many, or a class if the clone is expanded.

size,length,V,J,D,CDR3,DNA
few,13,TRBV27,TRBJ2-7,TRBD1,CATRDRGSYEQYF,TGTGCCACCCGGGACAGGGGCTCCTACGAGCAGTACTTC
NA,18,TRBV6-2/TRBV6-3,TRBJ2-7,NA,CACSHRQAGREVLYEQYF,TGTGCCTGCAGCCACAGACAGGCTGGAAGGGAGGTCCTATACGAGCAGTACTTC
few,15,TRBV7-9,TRBJ1-1,NA,CASSRPGAMNTEAFF,TGTGCCAGCAGCCGACCGGGGGCTATGAACACTGAAGCTTTCTTT
few,13,TRBV2,TRBJ2-7,NA,CASRTAGLYEQYF,TGTGCCAGCCGTACGGCAGGGCTCTACGAGCAGTACTTC
NA,13,TRBV6-1,TRBJ1-2,NA,CASSQHENYGYTF,TGTGCCAGCAGTCAACACGAAAACTATGGCTACACCTTC
medium-sized,15,TRBV27,TRBJ2-7,TRBD1,CASSLGTGGVYEQYF,TGTGCCAGCAGTCTCGGGACAGGGGGAGTCTACGAGCAGTACTTC
NA,13,TRBV20-1,TRBJ1-1,NA,CSAEGRVNTEAFF,TGCAGTGCTGAGGGGCGGGTTAACACTGAAGCTTTCTTT
NA,15,TRBV27,TRBJ2-7,NA,CARSFGVANSYEQYF,TGTGCCAGAAGTTTTGGCGTCGCTAACTCCTACGAGCAGTACTTC
NA,15,TRBV19,TRBJ1-5,TRBD1,CASSPGQGVNQPQHF,TGTGCCAGTAGCCCGGGACAGGGCGTGAATCAGCCCCAGCATTTT
few,16,TRBV20-1,TRBJ2-7,TRBD1,CSARAKGAEFSYEQYF,TGCAGTGCTAGAGCAAAGGGGGCTGAATTCTCCTACGAGCAGTACTTC
few,17,TRBV20-1,TRBJ1-2,NA,CSANLGGMIRHSGGYTF,TGCAGTGCTAATCTCGGGGGTATGATTCGGCACAGTGGTGGCTACACCTTC
few,14,TRBV28,TRBJ2-7,TRBD1,CASSPTGGSWEQYF,TGTGCCAGCAGCCCGACAGGGGGTTCGTGGGAGCAGTACTTC
few,15,TRBV20-1,TRBJ2-1,TRBD1,CSAGFGTGSANEQFF,TGCAGTGCTGGTTTTGGGACAGGGTCTGCGAATGAGCAGTTCTTC
NA,16,TRBV6-4,TRBJ1-5,NA,CASSAVGGAQNQPQHF,TGTGCCAGCAGTGCCGTAGGGGGGGCCCAAAATCAGCCCCAGCATTTT
medium-sized,14,TRBV20-1,TRBJ2-5,NA,CSAITGGDSSTQYF,TGCAGTGCTATTACAGGTGGGGACTCCTCGACCCAGTACTTC
NA,16,TRBV6-4,TRBJ1-2,TRBD1,CASRPGQGPAYYGYTF,TGTGCCAGCAGGCCGGGACAGGGGCCCGCCTACTATGGCTACACCTTC
few,14,TRBV24-1,TRBJ2-7,TRBD1,CATSESDRAREQYF,TGTGCCACCAGTGAGTCCGACAGGGCACGGGAGCAGTACTTC
NA,17,TRBV24-1,TRBJ1-2,TRBD1,CATSDSRTGDGNYGYTF,TGTGCCACCAGTGATTCCAGGACAGGGGACGGAAACTATGGCTACACCTTC
few,15,TRBV10-3,TRBJ2-3,NA,CAISERPRGPDTQYF,TGTGCCATCAGTGAGCGTCCCAGAGGACCAGATACGCAGTATTTT
NA,15,TRBV28,TRBJ1-5,TRBD1,CASSLGTARNQPQHF,TGTGCCAGCAGCCTGGGGACAGCCCGCAATCAGCCCCAGCATTTT
few,16,TRBV10-3,TRBJ2-7,NA,CAISLGGRDSSYEQYF,TGTGCCATCAGTCTGGGGGGAAGGGACTCTTCCTACGAGCAGTACTTC
medium-sized,14,TRBV15,TRBJ1-5,NA,CATSPRQTGQPQHF,TGTGCCACCAGCCCCAGACAGACTGGTCAGCCCCAGCATTTT
NA,17,TRBV15,TRBJ2-2,NA,CATTPRGVRWGTGELFF,TGTGCCACCACCCCCCGAGGGGTACGTTGGGGCACCGGGGAGCTGTTTTTT
few,14,TRBV29-1,TRBJ1-2,NA,CSVGVPGRNYGYTF,TGCAGCGTTGGCGTTCCGGGTAGGAACTATGGCTACACCTTC
few,19,TRBV7-5,TRBJ2-7,NA,CISVPEAPPHGGRSYEQYF,NA
few,14,TRBV29-1,TRBJ2-5,NA,CSVEPRQIQETQYF,TGCAGCGTTGAACCCCGACAGATCCAAGAGACCCAGTACTTC
NA,15,TRBV6-5,TRBJ2-1,TRBD1,CASSYRGTGEIEQFF,TGTGCCAGCAGTTACCGGGGGACAGGGGAGATTGAGCAGTTCTTC
NA,11,TRBV6-2/TRBV6-3,TRBJ2-5,NA,CASSLGQKEYF,TGTGCCAGCAGTTTAGGACAGAAAGAGTACTTC
NA,13,TRBV20-1,TRBJ2-4,NA,CSAIDGAKNIQYF,TGCAGTGCCATAGACGGTGCCAAAAACATTCAGTACTTC
NA,14,TRBV28,TRBJ2-7,NA,CASSFGQGRGEQYF,TGTGCCAGCAGTTTCGGGCAGGGTAGAGGCGAGCAGTACTTC
medium-sized,11,TRBV6-1,TRBJ2-3,NA,CASSQGNTQYF,TGTGCCAGCAGCCAGGGAAATACGCAGTATTTT
NA,16,TRBV29-1,TRBJ2-7,TRBD2,CSVSDLAGGPSYEQYF,TGCAGCGTCTCTGACTTAGCGGGAGGGCCTTCCTACGAGCAGTACTTC
few,14,TRBV19,TRBJ2-7,TRBD2,CASSISGRASEQYF,TGTGCCAGTAGTATTAGCGGGAGGGCCTCGGAGCAGTACTTC